This TCR beta chain was profiled in a study of CD8+CD57+ T cells in acquired aplastic anemia. Study-level information: Sorting CD4+ and CD8+ cells gave DNA averaging around 3 ug.

Sequencing was done on patients that had shown CD8+CD57+ cell expansion by flow cytometry. The blood sampling took place in patients who had so far received no therapy. With regard to this clonotype: What it binds is unknown.

After removal of 0 bases from V and 3 bases from J, the junction contained 9 bases not matched to a gene. CDR3 size: 16 residues. Germline assignment: CDR1 DFQATT and CDR2 SNEGSKA (reference sequence). The study, taken as a whole, reports: Patients and controls had CD8+ Simpson's diversity values that were not significantly distinct.

Genomic DNA was employed as the template in profiling TCR beta VDJ and CDR3. TCRdb used MiXCR to reprocess the reads, holding one entry per CDR3 protein. Counted here are about 150,000 distinct CDR3 sequences, approximately 52% occurring once; the ten biggest clones make up approximately 12%. This sequence was found in a human donor with aplastic anemia. The rearrangement joins TRBV20-1 to TRBJ2-7; TRBD1 agrees at 9 bases. Sample: sorted CD4+, CD8+, or CD8+CD57+ T cells (not recorded which) from PBMCs. In DNA form, the CDR3 reads TGCAGTGCTAGAGAGACAGGGGGACCACATTACTACGAGCAGTACTTC. This translates into CSARETGGPHYYEQYF.